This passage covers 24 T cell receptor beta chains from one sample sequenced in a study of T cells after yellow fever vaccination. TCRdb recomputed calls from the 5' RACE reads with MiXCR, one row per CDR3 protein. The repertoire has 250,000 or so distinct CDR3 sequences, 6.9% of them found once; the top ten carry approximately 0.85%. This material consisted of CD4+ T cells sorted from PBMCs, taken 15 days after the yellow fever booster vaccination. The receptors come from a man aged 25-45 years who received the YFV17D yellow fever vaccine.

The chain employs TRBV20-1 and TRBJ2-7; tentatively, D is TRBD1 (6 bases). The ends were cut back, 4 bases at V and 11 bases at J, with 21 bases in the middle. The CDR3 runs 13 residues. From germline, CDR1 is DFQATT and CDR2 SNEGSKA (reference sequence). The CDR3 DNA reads TGCAGTGCTAATTACAGGGTAGAGGGTTCAGAGTACTTC. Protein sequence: CSANYRVEGSEYF.

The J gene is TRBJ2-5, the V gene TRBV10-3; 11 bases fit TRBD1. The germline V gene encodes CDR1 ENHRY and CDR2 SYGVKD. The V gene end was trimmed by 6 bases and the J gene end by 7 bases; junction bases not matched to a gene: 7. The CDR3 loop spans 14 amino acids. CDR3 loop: CAISPGQGAMTQYF. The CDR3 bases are TGTGCCATCAGCCCCGGACAGGGGGCGATGACCCAGTACTTC.

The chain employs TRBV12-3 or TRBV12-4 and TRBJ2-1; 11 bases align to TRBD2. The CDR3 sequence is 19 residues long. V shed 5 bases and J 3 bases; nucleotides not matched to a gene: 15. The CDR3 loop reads CASSPVPGLAEKGYNEQFF. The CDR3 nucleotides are TGTGCCAGCAGTCCTGTCCCGGGACTAGCGGAGAAGGGCTACAATGAGCAGTTCTTC.

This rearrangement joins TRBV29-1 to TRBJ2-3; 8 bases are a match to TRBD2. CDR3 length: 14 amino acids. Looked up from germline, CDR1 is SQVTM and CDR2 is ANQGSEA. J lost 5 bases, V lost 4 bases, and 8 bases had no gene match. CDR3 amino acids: CSVGSLAGLDTQYF. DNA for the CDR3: TGCAGCGTTGGCAGCCTAGCGGGCCTAGATACGCAGTATTTT.

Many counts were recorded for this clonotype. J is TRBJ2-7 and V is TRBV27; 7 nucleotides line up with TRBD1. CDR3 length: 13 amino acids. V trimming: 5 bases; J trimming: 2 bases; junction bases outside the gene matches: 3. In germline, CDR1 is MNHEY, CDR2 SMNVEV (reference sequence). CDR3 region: CASSPDRAYEQYF. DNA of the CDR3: TGTGCCAGCAGTCCCGACAGGGCCTACGAGCAGTACTTC.

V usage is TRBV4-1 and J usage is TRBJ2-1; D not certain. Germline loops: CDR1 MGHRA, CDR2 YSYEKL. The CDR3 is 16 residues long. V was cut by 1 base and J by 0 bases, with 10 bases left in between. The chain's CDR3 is CASSQGDGSSYNEQFF. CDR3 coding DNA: TGCGCCAGCAGCCAAGGAGACGGAAGCTCCTACAATGAGCAGTTCTTC.

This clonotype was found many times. CDR3 loop: CASSQSQGFGETQYF. As DNA, the CDR3 is TGTGCCAGCAGCCAATCCCAGGGGTTCGGAGAGACCCAGTACTTC. The rearrangement uses TRBV14 and TRBJ2-5, with D possibly matching TRBD1 (6 bases). Trimming left V 2 bases short and J 4 bases short, with 14 bases between. Germline lookup yields CDR1 SGHDN and CDR2 FVKESK. The CDR3 length is 15 residues.

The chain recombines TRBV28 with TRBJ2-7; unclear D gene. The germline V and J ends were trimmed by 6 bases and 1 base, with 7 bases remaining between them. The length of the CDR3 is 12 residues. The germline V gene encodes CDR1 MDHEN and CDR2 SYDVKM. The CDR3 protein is CASRRQSYEQYF. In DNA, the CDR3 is TGTGCCAGCAGACGGCAATCCTACGAGCAGTACTTC. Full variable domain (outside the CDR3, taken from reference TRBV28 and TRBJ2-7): DVKVTQSSRYLVKRTGEKVFLECVQDMDHENMFWYRQDPGLGLRLIYFSYDVKMKEKGDIPEGYSVSREKKERFSLILESASTNQTSMYLCASRRQSYEQYFGPGTRLTVT.

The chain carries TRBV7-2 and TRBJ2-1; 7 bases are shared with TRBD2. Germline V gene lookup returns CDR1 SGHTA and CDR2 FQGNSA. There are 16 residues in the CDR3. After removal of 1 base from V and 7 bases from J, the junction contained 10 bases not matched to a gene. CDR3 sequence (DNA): TGTGCCAGCAGCTTAGGCGGCCAGCGGGGCGAGAATGAGCAGTTCTTC. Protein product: CASSLGGQRGENEQFF.

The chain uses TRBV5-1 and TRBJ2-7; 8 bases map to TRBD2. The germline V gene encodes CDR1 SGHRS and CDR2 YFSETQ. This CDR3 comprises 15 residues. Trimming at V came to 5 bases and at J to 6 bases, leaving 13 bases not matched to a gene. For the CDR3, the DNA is TGCGCCAGCAGGCCAACCGGGACTAGGCATGGCGAGCAGTACTTC. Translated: CASRPTGTRHGEQYF.

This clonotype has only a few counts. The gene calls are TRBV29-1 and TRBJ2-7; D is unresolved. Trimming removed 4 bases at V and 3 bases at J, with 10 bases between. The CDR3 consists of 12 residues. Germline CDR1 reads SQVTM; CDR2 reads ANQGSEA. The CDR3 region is CSVVFTRYEQYF. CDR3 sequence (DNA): TGCAGCGTTGTGTTCACTCGCTACGAGCAGTACTTC.

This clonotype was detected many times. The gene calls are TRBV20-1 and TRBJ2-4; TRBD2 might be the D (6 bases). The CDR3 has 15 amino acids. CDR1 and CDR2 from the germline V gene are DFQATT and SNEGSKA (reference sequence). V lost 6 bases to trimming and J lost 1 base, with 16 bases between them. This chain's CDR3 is CSAGPPGTAKNIQYF. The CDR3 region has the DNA TGCAGTGCCGGACCCCCCGGGACTGCCAAAAACATTCAGTACTTC.

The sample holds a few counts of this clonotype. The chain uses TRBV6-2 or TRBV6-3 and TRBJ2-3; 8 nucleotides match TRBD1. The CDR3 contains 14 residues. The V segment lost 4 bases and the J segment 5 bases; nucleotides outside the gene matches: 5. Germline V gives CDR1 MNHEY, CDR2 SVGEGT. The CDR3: CASSLTGVGDTQYF. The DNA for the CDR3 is TGTGCCAGCAGTTTGACAGGGGTAGGAGATACGCAGTATTTT.

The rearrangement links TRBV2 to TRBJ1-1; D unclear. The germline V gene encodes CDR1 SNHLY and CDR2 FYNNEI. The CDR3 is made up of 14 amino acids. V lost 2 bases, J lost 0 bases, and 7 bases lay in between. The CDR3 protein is CASSERVVNTEAFF. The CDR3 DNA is TGTGCCAGCAGTGAAAGGGTCGTGAACACTGAAGCTTTCTTT.

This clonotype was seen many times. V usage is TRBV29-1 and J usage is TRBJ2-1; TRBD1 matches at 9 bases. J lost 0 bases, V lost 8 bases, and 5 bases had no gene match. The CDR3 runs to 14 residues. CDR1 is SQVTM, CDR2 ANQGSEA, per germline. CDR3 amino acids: CSNTTGGSYNEQFF. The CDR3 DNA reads TGCAGCAATACGACAGGGGGCTCCTACAATGAGCAGTTCTTC.

As DNA, the CDR3 is TGTGCCAGCAGCCTTTACCCTACTTATGACACTGAAGCTTTCTTT. It codes for CASSLYPTYDTEAFF. The chain links TRBV7-9 to TRBJ1-1; D uncertain. This CDR3 is 15 amino acids long. V was cut by 5 bases and J by 3 bases, with 16 bases left in between. Germline-derived CDR1 and CDR2 are SEHNR and FQNEAQ (reference sequence).

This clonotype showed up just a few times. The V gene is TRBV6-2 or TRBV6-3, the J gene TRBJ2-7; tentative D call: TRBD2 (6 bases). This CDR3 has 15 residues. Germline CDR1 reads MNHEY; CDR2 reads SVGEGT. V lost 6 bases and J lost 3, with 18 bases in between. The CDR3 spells CASSSTSMAYYEQYF. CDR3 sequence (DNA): TGTGCCAGCAGCTCGACTAGTATGGCCTACTACGAGCAGTACTTC.

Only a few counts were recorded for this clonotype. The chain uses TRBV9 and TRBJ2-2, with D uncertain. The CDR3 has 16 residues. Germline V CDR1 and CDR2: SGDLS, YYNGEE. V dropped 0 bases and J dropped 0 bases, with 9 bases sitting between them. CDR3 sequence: CASSVDPKANTGELFF. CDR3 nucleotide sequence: TGTGCCAGCAGCGTAGACCCGAAAGCGAACACCGGGGAGCTGTTTTTT.

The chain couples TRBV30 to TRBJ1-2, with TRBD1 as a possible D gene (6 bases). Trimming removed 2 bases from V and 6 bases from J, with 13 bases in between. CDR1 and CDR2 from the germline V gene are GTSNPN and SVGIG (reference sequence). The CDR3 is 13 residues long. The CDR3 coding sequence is TGTGCCTGGAGTTTCGGAGGGGGTCATGGCTACACCTTC. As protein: CAWSFGGGHGYTF.

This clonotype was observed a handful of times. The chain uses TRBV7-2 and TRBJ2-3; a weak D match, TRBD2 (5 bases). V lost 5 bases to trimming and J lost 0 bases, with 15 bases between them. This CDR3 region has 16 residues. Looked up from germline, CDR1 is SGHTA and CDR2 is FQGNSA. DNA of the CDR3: TGTGCCAGCAGCCGCGGGCTCGATCGGAGCACAGATACGCAGTATTTT. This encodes CASSRGLDRSTDTQYF.

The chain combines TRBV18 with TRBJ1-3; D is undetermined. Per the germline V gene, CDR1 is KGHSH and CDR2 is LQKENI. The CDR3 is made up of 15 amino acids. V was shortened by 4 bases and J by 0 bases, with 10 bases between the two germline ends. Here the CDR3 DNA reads TGTGCCAGCTCACAACCCGTCAGCTCTGGAAACACCATATATTTT. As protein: CASSQPVSSGNTIYF.

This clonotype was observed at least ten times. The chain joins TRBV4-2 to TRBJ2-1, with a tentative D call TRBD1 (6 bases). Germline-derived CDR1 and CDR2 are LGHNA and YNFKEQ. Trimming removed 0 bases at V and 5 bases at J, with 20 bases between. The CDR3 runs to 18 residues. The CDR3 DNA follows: TGTGCCAGCAGCCAAGACAGTTCAGGGGCGTCCTGGGACAATGAGCAGTTCTTC. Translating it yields CASSQDSSGASWDNEQFF.

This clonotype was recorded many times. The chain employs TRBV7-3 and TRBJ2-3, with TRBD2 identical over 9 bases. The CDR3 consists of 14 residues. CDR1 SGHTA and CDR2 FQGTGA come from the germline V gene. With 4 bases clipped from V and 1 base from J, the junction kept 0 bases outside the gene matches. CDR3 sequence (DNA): TGTGCCAGCAGCTCTAGCGGGGGCACAGATACGCAGTATTTT. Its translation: CASSSSGGTDTQYF.

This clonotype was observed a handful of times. The CDR3 nucleotides are TGTGCCAGCAGCCCCCTAAGACCAAGCACAGATACGCAGTATTTT. Encoded protein: CASSPLRPSTDTQYF. The rearrangement joins TRBV7-8 to TRBJ2-3, with unresolved D. CDR1 is SGHVS, CDR2 FQNEAQ, per germline. This CDR3 is 15 amino acids long. V lost 5 bases and J 0 bases, leaving 12 bases between the germline ends.